The 18 T cell receptor beta chains in this list originate from one sample, sequenced in a study of Tregs in tolerant kidney transplant recipients. Measured with immunoSEQ multiplex PCR; TCRdb has only the in-frame clones, and not every one. The table includes roughly 80,000 clones, approximately 90% detected once. The sample was Tregs from blood, taken before the transplant. These receptors were collected from a human donor who received a combined kidney and bone marrow transplant.

The rearrangement joins TRBV6-5 to TRBJ1-4; the D gene is possibly TRBD1 (6 bases). The CDR3 loop spans 14 amino acids. CDR1 and CDR2 from the germline V gene are MNHEY and SVGAGI. The V end was cut by 8 bases, the J end by 8 bases, with 18 bases between. Here the CDR3 DNA reads TGTGCCAGCGCGCCACAGGGTGGGATCGAAAAACTGTTTTTT. This gives the protein CASAPQGGIEKLFF.

The chain links TRBV19 to TRBJ2-2; TRBD2 is a possible D gene (5 bases). Trimming cost V 7 bases and J 0 bases, with 9 bases left between them. The CDR3 extends over 14 amino acids. In germline, CDR1 is LNHDA, CDR2 SQIVND (reference sequence). CDR3 protein: CASKVATNTGELFF. Here the CDR3 DNA reads TGTGCCAGTAAAGTAGCGACGAACACCGGGGAGCTGTTTTTT.

The chain joins TRBV9 to TRBJ1-1; 8 bases map to TRBD1. V was clipped by 3 bases and J by 1 base; unmatched bases: 8. This CDR3 region has 16 residues. Germline CDR1 is SGDLS and CDR2 is YYNGEE. CDR3 in amino acids: CASSANPDRENTEAFF. The CDR3, as DNA: TGTGCCAGCAGCGCCAACCCGGACAGGGAGAACACTGAAGCTTTCTTT.

The rearrangement joins TRBV7-2 to TRBJ2-3; D is unclear. The germline CDR1 and CDR2 sequences are SGHTA and FQGNSA. V was cut by 2 bases and J by 1 base, with 7 bases left in between. The CDR3 spans 14 residues. The CDR3, as DNA: TGTGCCAGCAGCTTATTTCGGGGCACAGATACGCAGTATTTT. It specifies CASSLFRGTDTQYF.

J is TRBJ2-5 and V is TRBV4-2, with D tentatively TRBD1 (5 bases). CDR3 size: 12 residues. Germline CDR1 is LGHNA and CDR2 is YNFKEQ. V was clipped by 6 bases and J by 5 bases, with 10 bases between them. The CDR3 sequence: CASRATGETQYF. The CDR3 nucleotides are TGTGCCAGCAGGGCAACAGGCGAGACCCAGTACTTC.

V is TRBV19 and J is TRBJ2-3, with D possibly being TRBD2 (5 bases). V lost 5 bases and J lost 4, with 19 bases in between. Germline CDR1 and CDR2: LNHDA and SQIVND (reference sequence). The CDR3 has 16 amino acids. CDR3 bases: TGTGCCAGTAGTGCCCTCGGGGTTGGAGGTGCAGATACGCAGTATTTT. This codes for CASSALGVGGADTQYF. Supplemented by reference TRBV19 and TRBJ2-3, the full variable domain reads DGGITQSPKYLFRKEGQNVTLSCEQNLNHDAMYWYRQDPGQGLRLIYYSQIVNDFQKGDIAEGYSVSREKKESFPLTVTSAQKNPTAFYLCASSALGVGGADTQYFGPGTRLTVL.

The rearrangement links TRBV6-6 to TRBJ2-1; TRBD2 is a possible D gene (5 bases). The CDR3 has 13 amino acids. CDR1 and CDR2 (germline): MNHNY, SVGAGI (reference sequence). V lost 2 bases and J 7 bases, leaving 9 bases between the germline ends. This CDR3 reads CASSYGTGNEQFF. The CDR3, as DNA: TGTGCCAGCAGTTACGGAACGGGGAATGAGCAGTTCTTC.

The chain has TRBV11-3 and TRBJ2-3, with TRBD2 matching over 9 bases. J lost 6 bases, V lost 1 base, and 2 bases had no gene match. The V gene's germline CDR1 is SGHNT and CDR2 YENEEA. The CDR3 is 14 residues long. Here the CDR3 DNA reads TGTGCCAGCAGCTTAGGGACTAGCGCGGATACGCAGTATTTT. Its protein product is CASSLGTSADTQYF.

The chain has TRBV19 and TRBJ1-5; D not certain. CDR1 and CDR2 from the germline V gene are LNHDA and SQIVND (reference sequence). The CDR3 consists of 13 residues. V was trimmed by 11 bases and J by 9 bases, leaving 20 bases between them. The CDR3 DNA sequence: TGTGCCTCCAAAGGAAACGGTCTGGCGCCCCAGCATTTT. Amino acid sequence: CASKGNGLAPQHF.

This rearrangement joins TRBV4-1 to TRBJ2-1; TRBD2 matches at 10 bases. The CDR3 contains 18 residues. J lost 4 bases, V lost 4 bases, and 13 bases had no gene match. Germline values: CDR1 MGHRA, CDR2 YSYEKL. The CDR3 region is CASSPKGVAGGKYNEQFF. As DNA, the CDR3 is TGCGCCAGCAGCCCGAAGGGCGTAGCGGGAGGCAAGTACAATGAGCAGTTCTTC.

The rearrangement uses TRBV2 and TRBJ2-7, with D tentatively TRBD1 (6 bases). Germline V lookup: CDR1 SNHLY, CDR2 FYNNEI. Trimming pared 2 bases from V and 2 bases from J, leaving 10 bases between. This CDR3 contains 14 residues. The CDR3 loop is CASSEFRTAYEQYF. The DNA for the CDR3 is TGTGCCAGCAGTGAATTCAGGACAGCCTACGAGCAGTACTTC.

V gene TRBV7-9 combines with J gene TRBJ2-7; TRBD1 agrees at 9 bases. This CDR3 has 14 amino acids. V dropped 3 bases and J dropped 4; count of bases not matched to a gene: 4. The germline CDR1 and CDR2 sequences are SEHNR and FQNEAQ (reference sequence). This CDR3 is CASSFGGQGYEQYF. DNA of the CDR3: TGTGCCAGCAGCTTCGGAGGACAGGGGTACGAGCAGTACTTC.

In its sample, this clone was seen a few times. The rearrangement joins TRBV28 to TRBJ2-1; 9 bases match TRBD2. CDR1 is MDHEN and CDR2 is SYDVKM in the germline V gene. The CDR3 totals 15 residues. J lost 7 bases, V lost 5 bases, and 9 bases had no gene match. The chain's CDR3 is CASSGPSGIGNEQFF. As DNA, the CDR3 is TGTGCCAGCAGTGGCCCTAGCGGGATCGGGAATGAGCAGTTCTTC.

J is TRBJ2-2 and V is TRBV14; perhaps TRBD2 as D (7 bases). Germline assignment: CDR1 SGHDN and CDR2 FVKESK. The CDR3 has 15 residues. With 2 bases removed from V and 3 bases from J, the gap between germline ends came to 10 bases. The CDR3 region is CASSQMGGHTGELFF. The CDR3 DNA reads TGTGCCAGCAGCCAAATGGGGGGGCACACCGGGGAGCTGTTTTTT.

The rearrangement joins TRBV10-3 to TRBJ2-7; TRBD2 aligns across 7 bases. This CDR3 contains 13 residues. Germline CDR1 is ENHRY and CDR2 is SYGVKD. V shed 6 bases, J shed 7 bases, and the junction held 9 bases outside the gene matches. CDR3 protein: CAIRGAGLGEQYF. In nucleotides, the CDR3 is TGTGCCATCAGAGGAGCGGGATTAGGGGAGCAGTACTTC.

V gene TRBV7-2 combines with J gene TRBJ1-5; D is possibly TRBD1 (5 bases). The germline V and J ends were trimmed by 1 base and 3 bases, with 7 bases remaining between them. This CDR3 has 14 amino acids. Germline CDR1 reads SGHTA; CDR2 reads FQGNSA. CDR3 protein: CASSLGRANQPQHF. The CDR3 nucleotides are TGTGCCAGCAGCTTAGGCAGGGCCAATCAGCCCCAGCATTTT.

For this clone: No conserved phenylalanine or tryptophan ends this CDR3, so it is likely a read error. The gene calls are TRBV7-3 and TRBJ2-3; 16 bases map to TRBD2. Losses at the gene ends were 5 bases for V and 5 bases for J; bases not matched to a gene: 4. CDR3 size: 16 residues. Per the germline V gene, CDR1 is SGHTA and CDR2 is FQGTGA. CDR3 nucleotides: TGTGCCAGCAGCGTGGGACTAGCGGGAGGGGAAGATACGCAGTATTCT. Translated: CASSVGLAGGEDTQYS.

As DNA, the CDR3 is TGCGCCAGCAGCTTGAGTACCCCGTCTGGAAACACCATATATTTT. Translating gives CASSLSTPSGNTIYF. This chain joins TRBV5-1 and TRBJ1-3; no firm D call. CDR3 length equals 15 residues. V dropped 1 base and J dropped 1 base, with 9 bases sitting between them. Germline V lookup: CDR1 SGHRS, CDR2 YFSETQ.